This T cell receptor beta chain was identified during a study of shared clonotypes between healthy human individuals. Study-wide results and caveats: Estimated richness values were generally larger in naive subsets than in memory subsets.

The authors' processing: Filtering differed, since immunoSEQ gave only junction sequences and no quality scores. Clones were sequenced by immunoSEQ multiplex PCR, and TCRdb holds only the in-frame ones, with some missing. V and J calls and clone size are copied from that table; D and trimming were computed from the DNA. The table shows about 2,100,000 clones, with around 93% occurring only once. This CDR3 region has 12 residues. CDR1 and CDR2 from the germline V gene are SGHTA and FQGNSA. The V gene lost 5 bases and the J gene lost 5 bases, with 9 bases spanning the gap. Remarks on this clone: Its antigen is unknown. The sample has other DNA sequences that encode this CDR3 too.

The naive CD8 population came from CD45RO-negative cells selected for CCR7, without terminally differentiated effector memory CD45RA+ cells. The TCR comes from a young man in good health. Some clones in this sample may be carry-over from other donors' samples. Sequencing used naive CD8+ T cells from PBMCs. The chain couples TRBV7-2 to TRBJ2-5, with no clear D. Written as DNA, the CDR3 is TGTGCCAGCAGCCTGGTCAGGGAGACCCAGTACTTC. It is translated as CASSLVRETQYF.